A selection of T cell receptor beta chains follows, all from one sample in a study of PD-L1 blockade in urothelial cancer. Repertoires were generated with immunoSEQ multiplex PCR, while TCRdb's copy carries only in-frame clones and drops some. The sample records about 120,000 clones, 86% being singletons. The source material was PBMCs, sampled around atezolizumab (anti-PD-L1) treatment. These receptor sequences come from a man between 50 and 59 years old with urothelial cancer. Both conserved end residues are part of each CDR3. Each record gives: V gene, J gene, clone size, D gene, CDR3 protein, CDR3 DNA. The D gene is left open where the match is weak. Expanded clones get a size class; other rows say once, few or many, or leave the size out.

TRBV28	TRBJ2-1	-	-	CATYRGARGNEQFF	TGTGCCACCTACCGGGGGGCCCGGGGTAATGAGCAGTTCTTC
TRBV4-2	TRBJ2-7	-	TRBD2	CASSQQRVAGVKEQYF	TGTGCCAGCAGCCAACAACGGGTAGCGGGAGTAAAAGAGCAGTACTTC
TRBV2	TRBJ1-1	-	-	CATQGGRNTEAFF	TGTGCCACCCAGGGAGGAAGGAACACTGAAGCTTTCTTT
TRBV28	TRBJ2-3	-	TRBD2	CASSRFGTSVVDTQYF	TGTGCCAGCAGTCGCTTTGGGACTAGCGTCGTGGATACGCAGTATTTT
TRBV14	TRBJ1-2	few	-	CASSQARGGYTF	TGTGCCAGCAGCCAAGCTAGGGGCGGCTACACCTTC
TRBV2	TRBJ1-5	once	TRBD1	CASSEQGQSNQPQHF	TGTGCCAGCAGCGAACAGGGACAGAGCAATCAGCCCCAGCATTTT
TRBV7-6	TRBJ2-3	once	TRBD1	CASSLGAGQVASTDTQYF	TGTGCCAGCAGCTTAGGTGCGGGACAGGTCGCCAGCACAGATACGCAGTATTTT
TRBV11-3	TRBJ2-2	-	-	CASSLRAGSGTGELFF	TGTGCCAGCAGCTTAAGGGCGGGGAGCGGCACCGGGGAGCTGTTTTTT
TRBV27	TRBJ2-6	-	-	CASKGLSVYSGANVLTF	TGTGCCAGCAAGGGACTGAGCGTATACTCTGGGGCCAACGTCCTGACTTTC
TRBV12-5	TRBJ2-1	-	TRBD2	CASGPGRALGEQFF	TGTGCTAGTGGTCCTGGGAGGGCCTTGGGTGAGCAGTTCTTC
TRBV5-1	TRBJ2-5	few	TRBD2	CASSLWDYQETQYF	TGCGCCAGCAGCTTATGGGACTATCAAGAGACCCAGTACTTC
TRBV7-8	TRBJ1-2	-	TRBD1	CASSPLGQGRNGYTF	TGTGCCAGCAGCCCGCTAGGACAGGGGAGGAATGGCTACACCTTC
TRBV6-4	TRBJ2-7	-	-	CASSDLNTGTYEQYF	TGTGCCAGCAGTGATCTTAACACAGGGACCTACGAGCAGTACTTC
TRBV19	TRBJ1-5	-	-	CASSTPGRYQPQHF	TGTGCCAGTAGTACCCCAGGAAGGTATCAGCCCCAGCATTTT
TRBV6-5	TRBJ2-3	-	-	CASSPSSRTDTQYF	TGTGCCAGCAGTCCTAGCTCTCGCACAGATACGCAGTATTTT
TRBV7-6	TRBJ2-1	-	-	CASSWGGGNEQFF	TGTGCCAGCAGCTGGGGCGGCGGCAATGAGCAGTTCTTC
TRBV5-1	TRBJ2-3	-	TRBD2	CASSPQREGGTDTQYF	TGCGCCAGCAGCCCCCAGCGGGAGGGAGGCACAGATACGCAGTATTTT
TRBV7-9	TRBJ2-1	-	-	CASSSLDSRQFF	TGTGCCAGCAGCTCCCTGGACAGCCGACAGTTCTTC
TRBV18	TRBJ2-5	-	-	CASSPPQGIETQYF	TGTGCCAGCTCACCACCCCAGGGGATAGAGACCCAGTACTTC
TRBV5-1	TRBJ2-1	-	TRBD2	CASSPPGLGADEQFF	TGCGCCAGCAGCCCACCGGGACTAGGCGCGGATGAGCAGTTCTTC
TRBV27	TRBJ1-2	-	TRBD1	CASKGTGESVRGYTF	TGTGCCAGCAAGGGGACAGGGGAAAGTGTAAGGGGCTACACCTTC
TRBV7-9	TRBJ2-1	-	-	CASSLGGLNEQFF	TGTGCCAGCAGCTTAGGCGGGCTCAATGAGCAGTTCTTC
TRBV9	TRBJ2-7	once	TRBD1	CASSVGGGGPLGYEQYF	TGTGCCAGCAGCGTAGGAGGGGGCGGTCCCCTCGGATACGAGCAGTACTTC
TRBV11-1	TRBJ2-3	-	TRBD2	CASSPGTSGRDTQYF	TGTGCCAGCAGCCCCGGGACTAGCGGTAGGGATACGCAGTATTTT
TRBV7-9	TRBJ2-1	-	TRBD1	CASSLGDRTYNEQFF	TGTGCCAGCAGCTTAGGGGACAGAACATACAATGAGCAGTTCTTC
TRBV7-2	TRBJ1-2	-	-	CASSSASVNYGYTF	TGTGCCAGCAGCTCCGCCTCGGTTAACTATGGCTACACCTTC
TRBV18	TRBJ1-5	once	-	CASSPQAGHQPQHF	TGTGCCAGCTCACCACAGGCGGGGCATCAGCCCCAGCATTTT
TRBV18	TRBJ2-1	-	TRBD2	CASSLQPGLAGWGSYNEQFF	TGTGCCAGCTCACTACAACCGGGACTAGCGGGATGGGGCTCCTACAATGAGCAGTTCTTC
TRBV2	TRBJ1-1	few	-	CASRYRVYTEAFF	TGTGCCAGCAGGTACAGGGTATACACTGAAGCTTTCTTT
TRBV4-2	TRBJ2-1	-	TRBD2	CASSQDPPSGIGDNEQFF	TGTGCCAGCAGCCAAGATCCGCCTAGCGGGATAGGGGACAATGAGCAGTTCTTC
TRBV28	TRBJ1-4	-	TRBD1	CASSEGARSEKLFF	TGTGCCAGCAGTGAGGGGGCAAGAAGTGAAAAACTGTTTTTT